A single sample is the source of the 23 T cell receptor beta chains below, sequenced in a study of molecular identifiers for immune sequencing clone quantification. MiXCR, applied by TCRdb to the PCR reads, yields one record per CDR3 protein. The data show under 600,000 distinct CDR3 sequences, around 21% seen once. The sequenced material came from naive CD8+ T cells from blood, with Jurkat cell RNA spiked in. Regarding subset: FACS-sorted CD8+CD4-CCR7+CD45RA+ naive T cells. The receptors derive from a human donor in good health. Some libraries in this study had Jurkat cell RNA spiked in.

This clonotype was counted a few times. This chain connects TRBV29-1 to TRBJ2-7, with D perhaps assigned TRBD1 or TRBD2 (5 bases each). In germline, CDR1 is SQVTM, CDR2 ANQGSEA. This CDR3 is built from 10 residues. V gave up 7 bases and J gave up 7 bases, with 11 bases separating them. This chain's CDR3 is CSALWGEQYF. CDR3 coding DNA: TGCAGCGCCTTGTGGGGGGAGCAGTACTTC.

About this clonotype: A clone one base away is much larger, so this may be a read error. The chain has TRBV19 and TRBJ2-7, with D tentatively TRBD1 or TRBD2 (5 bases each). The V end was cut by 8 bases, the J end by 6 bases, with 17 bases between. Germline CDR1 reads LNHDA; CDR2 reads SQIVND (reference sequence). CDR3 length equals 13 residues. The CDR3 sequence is CASADGTLREQYF. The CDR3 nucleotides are TGTGCCAGTGCCGACGGGACCCTCCGCGAGCAGTACTTC.

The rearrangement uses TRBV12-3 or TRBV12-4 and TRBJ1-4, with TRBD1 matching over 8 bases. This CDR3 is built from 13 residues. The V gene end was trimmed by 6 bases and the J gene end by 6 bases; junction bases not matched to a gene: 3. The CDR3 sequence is CASRDRVDEKLFF. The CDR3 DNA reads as TGTGCCAGCAGGGACAGGGTGGATGAAAAACTGTTTTTT.

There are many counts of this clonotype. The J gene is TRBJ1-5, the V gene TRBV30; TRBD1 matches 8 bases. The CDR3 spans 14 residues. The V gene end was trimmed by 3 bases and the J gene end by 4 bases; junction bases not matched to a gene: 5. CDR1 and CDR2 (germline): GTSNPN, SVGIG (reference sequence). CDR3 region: CAWSGGQVNQPQHF. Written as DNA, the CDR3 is TGTGCCTGGAGCGGGGGACAGGTGAATCAGCCCCAGCATTTT.

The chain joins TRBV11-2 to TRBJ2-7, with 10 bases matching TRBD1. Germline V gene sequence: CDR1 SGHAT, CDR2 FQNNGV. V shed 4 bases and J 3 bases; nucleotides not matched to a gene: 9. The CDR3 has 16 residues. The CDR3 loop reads CASSSDAGTGDYEQYF. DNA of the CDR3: TGTGCCAGCAGCTCCGACGCCGGGACAGGGGACTACGAGCAGTACTTC.

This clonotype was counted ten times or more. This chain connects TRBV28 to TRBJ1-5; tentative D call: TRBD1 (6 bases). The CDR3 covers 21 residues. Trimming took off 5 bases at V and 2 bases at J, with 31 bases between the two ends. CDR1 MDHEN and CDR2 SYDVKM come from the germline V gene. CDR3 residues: CASSPLFNLLTGGGGNQPQHF. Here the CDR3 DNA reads TGTGCCAGCAGTCCGCTTTTTAATCTTCTCACGGGGGGCGGAGGCAATCAGCCCCAGCATTTT.

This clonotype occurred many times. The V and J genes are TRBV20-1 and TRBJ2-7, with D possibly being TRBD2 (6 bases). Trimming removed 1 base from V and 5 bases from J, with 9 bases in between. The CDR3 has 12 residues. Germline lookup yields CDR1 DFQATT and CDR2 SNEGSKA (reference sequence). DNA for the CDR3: TGCAGTGCTAGAGTCGCTAGCGACGAGCAGTACTTC. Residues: CSARVASDEQYF.

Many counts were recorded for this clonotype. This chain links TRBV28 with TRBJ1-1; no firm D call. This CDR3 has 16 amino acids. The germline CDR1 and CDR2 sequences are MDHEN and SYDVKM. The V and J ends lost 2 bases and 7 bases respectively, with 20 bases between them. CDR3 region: CASSLEDVRAYDEAFF. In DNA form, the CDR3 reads TGTGCCAGCAGTTTAGAAGACGTCCGGGCCTACGATGAAGCTTTCTTT.

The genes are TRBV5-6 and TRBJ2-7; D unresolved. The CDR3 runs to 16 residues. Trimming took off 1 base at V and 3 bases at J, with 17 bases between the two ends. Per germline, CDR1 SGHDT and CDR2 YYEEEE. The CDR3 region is CASSLPPGPLYYEQYF. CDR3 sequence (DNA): TGTGCCAGCAGCTTGCCACCCGGACCACTTTACTACGAGCAGTACTTC.

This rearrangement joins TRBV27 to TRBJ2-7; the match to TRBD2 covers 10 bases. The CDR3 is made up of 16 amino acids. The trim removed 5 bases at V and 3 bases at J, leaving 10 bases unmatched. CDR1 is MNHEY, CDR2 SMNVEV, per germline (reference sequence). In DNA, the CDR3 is TGTGCCAGCAGTGACAAGCGGACTAGCGGATACTACGAGCAGTACTTC. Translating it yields CASSDKRTSGYYEQYF.

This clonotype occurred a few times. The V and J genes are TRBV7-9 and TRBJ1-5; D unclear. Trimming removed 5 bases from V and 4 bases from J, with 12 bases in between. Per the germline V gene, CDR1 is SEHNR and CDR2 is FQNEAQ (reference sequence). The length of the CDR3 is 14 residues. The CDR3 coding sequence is TGTGCCAGCAGCCAGGCCCCGGGGAATCAGCCCCAGCATTTT. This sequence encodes CASSQAPGNQPQHF.

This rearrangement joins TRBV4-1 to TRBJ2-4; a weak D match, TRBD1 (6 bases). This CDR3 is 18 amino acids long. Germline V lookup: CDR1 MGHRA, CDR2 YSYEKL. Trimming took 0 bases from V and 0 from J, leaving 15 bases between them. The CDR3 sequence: CASSQENGDTLAKNIQYF. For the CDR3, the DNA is TGCGCCAGCAGCCAAGAGAATGGGGACACTCTAGCCAAAAACATTCAGTACTTC.

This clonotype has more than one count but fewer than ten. The CDR3 reads CASSRQGPGYNEQFF. CDR3 in DNA: TGTGCCAGTAGTCGTCAGGGGCCCGGATACAATGAGCAGTTCTTC. This chain joins TRBV19 and TRBJ2-1; maybe TRBD1 (6 bases). V gave up 5 bases and J gave up 4 bases, with 15 bases separating them. This CDR3 is built from 15 residues. The germline gives CDR1 LNHDA, CDR2 SQIVND (reference sequence).

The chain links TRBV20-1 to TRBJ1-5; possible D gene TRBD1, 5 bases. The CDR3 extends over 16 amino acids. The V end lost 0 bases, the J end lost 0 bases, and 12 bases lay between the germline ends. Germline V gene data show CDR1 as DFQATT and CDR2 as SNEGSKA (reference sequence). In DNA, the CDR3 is TGCAGTGCTAGAGATCCCCAGGGCGATAGCAATCAGCCCCAGCATTTT. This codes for CSARDPQGDSNQPQHF.

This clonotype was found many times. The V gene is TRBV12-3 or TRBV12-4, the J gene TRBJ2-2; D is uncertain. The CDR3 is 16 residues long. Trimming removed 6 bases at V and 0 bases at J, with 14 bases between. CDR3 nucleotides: TGTGCCAGCAGGTCGACAAGTAACGCGAACACCGGGGAGCTGTTTTTT. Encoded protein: CASRSTSNANTGELFF.

CDR3 amino acids: CASSQDRTGINQPQHF. CDR3 sequence (DNA): TGTGCCAGCAGCCAAGATCGGACAGGAATCAATCAGCCCCAGCATTTT. The chain uses TRBV4-2 and TRBJ1-5, with 7 bases that match TRBD1. Germline values: CDR1 LGHNA, CDR2 YNFKEQ. V lost 0 bases to trimming and J lost 3 bases; unmatched junction nucleotides: 5. The CDR3 has 16 residues.

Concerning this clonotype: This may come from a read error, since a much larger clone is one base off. In nucleotides, the CDR3 is TGCGCCAGCAACCAGGGGGCCACACAAGAGACCCAGTACTTC. This gives the protein CASNQGATQETQYF. The chain is built from TRBV4-1 and TRBJ2-5; 8 bases match TRBD1. The germline gives CDR1 MGHRA, CDR2 YSYEKL. The CDR3 has 14 amino acids. V was clipped by 7 bases and J by 2 bases; unmatched bases: 6.

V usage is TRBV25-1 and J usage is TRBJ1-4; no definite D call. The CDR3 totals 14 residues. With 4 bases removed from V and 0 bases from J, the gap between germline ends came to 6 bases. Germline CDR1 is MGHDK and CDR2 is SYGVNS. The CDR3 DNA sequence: TGTGCCAGCAGTGGCGGAGCAACTAATGAAAAACTGTTTTTT. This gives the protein CASSGGATNEKLFF.

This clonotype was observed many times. The CDR3 loop reads CASSPGLLGTDTQYF. For the CDR3, the DNA is TGTGCCAGCAGCCCGGGACTCCTAGGCACAGATACGCAGTATTTT. J is TRBJ2-3 and V is TRBV5-6; D might be TRBD2 (6 bases). Germline V gene sequence: CDR1 SGHDT, CDR2 YYEEEE. V dropped 4 bases and J dropped 1 base, with 13 bases sitting between them. This CDR3 is built from 15 residues.

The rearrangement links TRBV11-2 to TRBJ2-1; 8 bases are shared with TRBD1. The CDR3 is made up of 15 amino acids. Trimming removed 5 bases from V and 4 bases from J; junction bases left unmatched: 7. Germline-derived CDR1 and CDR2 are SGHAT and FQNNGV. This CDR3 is CASSSLGQGYNEQFF. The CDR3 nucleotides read TGTGCCAGCAGCAGCCTTGGACAGGGTTACAATGAGCAGTTCTTC.

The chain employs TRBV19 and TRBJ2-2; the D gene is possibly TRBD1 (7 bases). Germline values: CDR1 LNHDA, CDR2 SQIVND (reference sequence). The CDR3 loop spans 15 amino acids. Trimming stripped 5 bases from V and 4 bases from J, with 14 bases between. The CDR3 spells CASSSGGRGTGELFF. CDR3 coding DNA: TGTGCCAGTAGTTCAGGGGGGCGAGGCACCGGGGAGCTGTTTTTT.

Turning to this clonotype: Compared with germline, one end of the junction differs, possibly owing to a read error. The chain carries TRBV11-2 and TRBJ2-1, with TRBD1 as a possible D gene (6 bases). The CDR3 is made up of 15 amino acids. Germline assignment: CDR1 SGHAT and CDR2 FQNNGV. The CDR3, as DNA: TGTGCCGGCAGCTTAGTCAGGGGCTCCTACAATGAGCAGTTCTTC. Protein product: CAGSLVRGSYNEQFF. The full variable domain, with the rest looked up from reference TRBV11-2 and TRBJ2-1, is EAGVAQSPRYKIIEKRQSVAFWCNPISGHATLYWYQQILGQGPKLLIQFQNNGVVDDSQLPKDRFSAERLKGVDSTLKIQPAKLEDSAVYLCAGSLVRGSYNEQFFGPGTRLTVL.

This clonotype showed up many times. CDR3 region: CASSLTLSEQYF. For the CDR3, the DNA is TGTGCCAGCAGCTTGACCCTATCCGAGCAGTACTTC. The chain combines TRBV5-6 with TRBJ2-7; D is ambiguous. This CDR3 has 12 amino acids. Germline assignment: CDR1 SGHDT and CDR2 YYEEEE. V was clipped by 1 base and J by 6 bases, with 8 bases between them.